This T cell receptor (beta chain) was recorded in a study of blood T cells in healthy people across ages. This CDR3 comprises 11 residues. Looked up from germline, CDR1 is MRHNA and CDR2 is SNTAGT. Trimming shortened V by 2 bases and J by 6 bases, and 3 bases separated the two germline ends. All donors came from Russia, were Caucasian and healthy, and spanned ages roughly 6 to 95. Researchers report isolating at least 7 million PBMCs per sample. A minimum of 5 micrograms of total RNA was extracted per sample. Using a J-beta primer mix together with a sample-barcoded 5' primer, a second PCR was run for 7 to 11 cycles. A minimum of 2.5 million CDR3-containing paired-end reads was obtained for each sample. TCRdb re-derived calls from the 5' RACE reads in MiXCR, one entry per CDR3 protein. The sample lists about 1,800,000 distinct CDR3 sequences, approximately 30% seen once, with roughly 8% in the top ten.

The receptor's source is a woman between 25 and 40 years old in good health. Sequencing was performed on blood. The chain recombines TRBV6-4 with TRBJ2-3; D call uncertain. The CDR3 loop reads CASSDADTQYF. Here the CDR3 DNA reads TGTGCCAGCAGTGACGCGGATACGCAGTATTTT.